The entry below describes one T cell receptor (beta chain). Every subset's genomic DNA went evenly onto several immunoSEQ plates. Generated by immunoSEQ multiplex PCR, the TCRdb table keeps only in-frame clones and is missing some. The data show over 700,000 clones, with around 77% seen just once and roughly 1.8% held by the top ten. Adult donors, all healthy and HIV-negative, had no recent acute infections or vaccinations. The study drew all its donors from Caucasian adults living in Nashville, Tennessee. This specimen comes from a study of shared clonotypes between healthy human individuals. For the study at large: Donors were a couple of women and three men aged 18 to 49.

This TCR came from a young woman in good health. Material: memory CD4+ T cells sorted from blood. Described subset: CD45RA-negative fraction.

CDR3 region: CASSVREQFF. CDR3 nucleotides: TGTGCCAGCAGTGTCAGGGAGCAGTTCTTC. The J gene is TRBJ2-1, the V gene TRBV28; D is uncertain. CDR1 MDHEN and CDR2 SYDVKM come from the germline V gene. The V and J ends lost 5 bases and 10 bases respectively, with 6 bases between them. The CDR3 extends over 10 amino acids.